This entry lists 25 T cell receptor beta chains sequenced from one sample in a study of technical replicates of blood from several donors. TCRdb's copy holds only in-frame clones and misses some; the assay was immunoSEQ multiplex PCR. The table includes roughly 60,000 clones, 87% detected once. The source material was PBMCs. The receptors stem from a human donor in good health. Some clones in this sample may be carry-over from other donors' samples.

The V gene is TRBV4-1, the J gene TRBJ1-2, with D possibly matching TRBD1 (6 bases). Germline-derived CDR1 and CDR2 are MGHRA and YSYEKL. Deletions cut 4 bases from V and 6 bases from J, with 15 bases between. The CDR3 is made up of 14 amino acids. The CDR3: CASSPLEGEHGYTF. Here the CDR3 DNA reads TGCGCCAGCAGCCCCCTTGAGGGGGAGCATGGCTACACCTTC.

CDR3 sequence (DNA): TGTGCCAGCAGTTACAGGACAGGCAATTCACCCCTCCACTTT. It yields the protein CASSYRTGNSPLHF. V usage is TRBV6-5 and J usage is TRBJ1-6; the match to TRBD1 covers 7 bases. Looked up from germline, CDR1 is MNHEY and CDR2 is SVGAGI. The CDR3 consists of 14 residues. V shed 2 bases and J 7 bases; nucleotides not matched to a gene: 2.

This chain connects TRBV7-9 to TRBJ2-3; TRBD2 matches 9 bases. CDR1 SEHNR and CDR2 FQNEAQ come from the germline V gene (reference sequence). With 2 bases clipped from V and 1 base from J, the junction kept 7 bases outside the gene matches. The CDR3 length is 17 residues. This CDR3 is CASSLSSGRRGTDTQYF. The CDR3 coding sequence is TGTGCCAGCAGCTTATCGAGCGGGAGGAGGGGCACAGATACGCAGTATTTT.

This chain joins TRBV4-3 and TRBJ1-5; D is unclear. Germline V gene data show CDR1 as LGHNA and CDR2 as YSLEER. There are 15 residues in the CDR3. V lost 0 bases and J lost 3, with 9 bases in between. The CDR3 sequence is CASSQDPGVNQPQHF. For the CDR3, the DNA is TGCGCCAGCAGCCAAGATCCCGGGGTCAATCAGCCCCAGCATTTT.

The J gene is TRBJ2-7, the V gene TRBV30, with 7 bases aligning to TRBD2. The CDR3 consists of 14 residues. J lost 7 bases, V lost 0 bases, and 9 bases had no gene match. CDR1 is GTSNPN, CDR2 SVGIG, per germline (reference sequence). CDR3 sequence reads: CAWSVSAGVKEQYF. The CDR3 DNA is TGTGCCTGGAGTGTATCGGCGGGAGTGAAAGAGCAGTACTTC.

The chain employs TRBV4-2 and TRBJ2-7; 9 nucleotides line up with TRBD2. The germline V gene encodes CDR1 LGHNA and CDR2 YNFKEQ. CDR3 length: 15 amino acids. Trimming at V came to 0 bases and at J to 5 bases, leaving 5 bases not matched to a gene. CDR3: CASSQDSGRVDEQYF. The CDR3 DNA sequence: TGTGCCAGCAGCCAAGATAGCGGGAGAGTCGACGAGCAGTACTTC.

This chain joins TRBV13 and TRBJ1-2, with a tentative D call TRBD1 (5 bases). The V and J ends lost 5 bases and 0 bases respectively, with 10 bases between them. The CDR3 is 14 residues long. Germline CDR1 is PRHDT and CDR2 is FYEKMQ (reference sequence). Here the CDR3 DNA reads TGTGCCAGCAGCCCTACGGGGGCTAACTATGGCTACACCTTC. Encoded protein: CASSPTGANYGYTF.

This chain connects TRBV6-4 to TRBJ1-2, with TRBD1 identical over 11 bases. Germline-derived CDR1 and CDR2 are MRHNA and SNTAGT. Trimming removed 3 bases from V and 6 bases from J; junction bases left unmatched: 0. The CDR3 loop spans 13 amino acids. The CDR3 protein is CASSEGQGDGYTF. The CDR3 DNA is TGTGCCAGCAGTGAGGGACAGGGGGATGGCTACACCTTC.

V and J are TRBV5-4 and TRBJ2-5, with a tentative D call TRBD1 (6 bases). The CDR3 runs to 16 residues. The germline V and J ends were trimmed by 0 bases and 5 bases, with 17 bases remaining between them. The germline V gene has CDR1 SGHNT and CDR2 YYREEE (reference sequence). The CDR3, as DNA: TGTGCCAGCAGCTTGGCGTCAGGGGCAATGGTTGAGACCCAGTACTTC. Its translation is CASSLASGAMVETQYF.

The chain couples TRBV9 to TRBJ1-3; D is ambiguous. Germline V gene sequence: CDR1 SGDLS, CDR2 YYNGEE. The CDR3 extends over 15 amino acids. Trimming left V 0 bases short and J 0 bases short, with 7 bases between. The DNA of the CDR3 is TGTGCCAGCAGCGTAGCGAGTTTCTCTGGAAACACCATATATTTT. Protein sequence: CASSVASFSGNTIYF.

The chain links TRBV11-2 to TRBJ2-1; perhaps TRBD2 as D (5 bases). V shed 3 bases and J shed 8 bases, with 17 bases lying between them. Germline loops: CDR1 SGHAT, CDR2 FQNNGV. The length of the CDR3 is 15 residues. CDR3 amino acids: CASSFKGGRNDEQFF. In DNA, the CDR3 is TGTGCCAGCAGCTTTAAGGGTGGGAGAAACGATGAGCAGTTCTTC. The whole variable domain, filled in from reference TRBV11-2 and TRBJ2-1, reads EAGVAQSPRYKIIEKRQSVAFWCNPISGHATLYWYQQILGQGPKLLIQFQNNGVVDDSQLPKDRFSAERLKGVDSTLKIQPAKLEDSAVYLCASSFKGGRNDEQFFGPGTRLTVL.

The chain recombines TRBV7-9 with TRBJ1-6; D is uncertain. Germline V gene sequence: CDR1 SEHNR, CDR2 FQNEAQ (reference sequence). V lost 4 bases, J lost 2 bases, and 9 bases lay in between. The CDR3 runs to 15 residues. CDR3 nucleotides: TGTGCCAGCAGCTCCCTGAGGACCTATAATTCACCCCTCCACTTT. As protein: CASSSLRTYNSPLHF.

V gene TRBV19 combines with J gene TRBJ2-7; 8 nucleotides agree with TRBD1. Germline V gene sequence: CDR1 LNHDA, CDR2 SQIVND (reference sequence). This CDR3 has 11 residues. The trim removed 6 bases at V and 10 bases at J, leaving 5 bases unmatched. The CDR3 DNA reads TGTGCCAGTAGCCGACAGGGGTATCAGTACTTC. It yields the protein CASSRQGYQYF.

The CDR3 loop reads CSARVSERQYF. The CDR3 DNA is TGCAGTGCTAGAGTGTCCGAGCGGCAGTATTTT. The chain links TRBV20-1 to TRBJ2-3; D gene unclear. CDR1 DFQATT and CDR2 SNEGSKA come from the germline V gene (reference sequence). V lost 1 base, J lost 11 bases, and 10 bases lay in between. CDR3 length: 11 amino acids.

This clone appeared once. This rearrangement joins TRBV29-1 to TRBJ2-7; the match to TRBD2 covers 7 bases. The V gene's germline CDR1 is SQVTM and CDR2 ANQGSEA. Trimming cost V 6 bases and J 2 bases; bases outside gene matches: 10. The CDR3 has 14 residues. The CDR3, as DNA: TGCAGCGTCTCCTCCGCGGGGGAGACCTACGAGCAGTACTTC. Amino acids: CSVSSAGETYEQYF.

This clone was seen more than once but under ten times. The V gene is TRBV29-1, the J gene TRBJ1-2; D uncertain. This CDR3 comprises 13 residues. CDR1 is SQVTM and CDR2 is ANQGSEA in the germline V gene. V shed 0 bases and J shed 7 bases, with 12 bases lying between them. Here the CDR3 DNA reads TGCAGCGTTGAAGATTTCGGGTTGGGTGGCTACACCTTC. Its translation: CSVEDFGLGGYTF.

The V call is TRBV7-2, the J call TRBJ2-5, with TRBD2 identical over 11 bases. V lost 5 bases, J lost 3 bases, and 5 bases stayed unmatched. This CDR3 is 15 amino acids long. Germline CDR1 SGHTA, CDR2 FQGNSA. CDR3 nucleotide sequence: TGTGCCAGCAGCCCTCAACTAGCGGGAGAAGAGACCCAGTACTTC. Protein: CASSPQLAGEETQYF.

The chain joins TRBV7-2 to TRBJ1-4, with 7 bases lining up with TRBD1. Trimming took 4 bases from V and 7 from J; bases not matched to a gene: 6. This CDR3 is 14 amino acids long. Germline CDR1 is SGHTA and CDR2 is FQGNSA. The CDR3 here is CASSSNRGGEKLFF. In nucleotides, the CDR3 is TGTGCCAGCAGCTCTAACAGGGGCGGTGAAAAACTGTTTTTT.

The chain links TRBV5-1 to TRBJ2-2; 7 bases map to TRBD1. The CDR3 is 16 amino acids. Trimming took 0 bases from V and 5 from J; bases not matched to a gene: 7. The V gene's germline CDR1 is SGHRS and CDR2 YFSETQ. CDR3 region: CASSLGPTGSTGELFF. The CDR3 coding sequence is TGCGCCAGCAGCTTGGGGCCGACAGGGAGTACCGGGGAGCTGTTTTTT. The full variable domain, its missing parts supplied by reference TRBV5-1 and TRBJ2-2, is KAGVTQTPRYLIKTRGQQVTLSCSPISGHRSVSWYQQTPGQGLQFLFEYFSETQRNKGNFPGRFSGRQFSNSRSEMNVSTLELGDSALYLCASSLGPTGSTGELFFGEGSRLTVL.

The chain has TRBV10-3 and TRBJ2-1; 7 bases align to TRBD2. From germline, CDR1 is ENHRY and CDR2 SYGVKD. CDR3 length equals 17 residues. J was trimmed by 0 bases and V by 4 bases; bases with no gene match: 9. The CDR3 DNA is TGTGCCATCAGTGCGTCTAGCGGCCCGAGCTCCTACAATGAGCAGTTCTTC. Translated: CAISASSGPSSYNEQFF.

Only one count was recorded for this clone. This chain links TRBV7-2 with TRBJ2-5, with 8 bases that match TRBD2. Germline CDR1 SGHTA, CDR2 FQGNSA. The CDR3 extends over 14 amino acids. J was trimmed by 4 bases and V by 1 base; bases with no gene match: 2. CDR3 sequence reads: CASSLVAGLETQYF. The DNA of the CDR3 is TGTGCCAGCAGCTTAGTAGCGGGGCTAGAGACCCAGTACTTC.

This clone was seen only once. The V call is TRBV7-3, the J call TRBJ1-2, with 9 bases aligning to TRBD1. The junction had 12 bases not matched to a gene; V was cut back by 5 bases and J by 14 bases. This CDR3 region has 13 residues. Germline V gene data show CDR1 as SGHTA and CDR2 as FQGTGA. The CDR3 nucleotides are TGTGCCAGCAGCCCGACCGGGACAGGGACTTTTACCTTC. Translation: CASSPTGTGTFTF.

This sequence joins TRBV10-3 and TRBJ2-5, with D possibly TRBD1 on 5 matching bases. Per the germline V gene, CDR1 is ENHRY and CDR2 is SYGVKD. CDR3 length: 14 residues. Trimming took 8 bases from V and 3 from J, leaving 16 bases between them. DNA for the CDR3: TGTGCCATCCGCCCCGGTGACAGAAAAGAGACCCAGTACTTC. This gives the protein CAIRPGDRKETQYF.

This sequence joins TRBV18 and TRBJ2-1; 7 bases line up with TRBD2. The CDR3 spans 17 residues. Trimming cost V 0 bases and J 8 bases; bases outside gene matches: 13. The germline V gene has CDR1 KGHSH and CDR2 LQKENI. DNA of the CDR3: TGTGCCAGCTCACCACCTGAGTTGCTCGGGAGGCGCGATGAGCAGTTCTTC. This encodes CASSPPELLGRRDEQFF.

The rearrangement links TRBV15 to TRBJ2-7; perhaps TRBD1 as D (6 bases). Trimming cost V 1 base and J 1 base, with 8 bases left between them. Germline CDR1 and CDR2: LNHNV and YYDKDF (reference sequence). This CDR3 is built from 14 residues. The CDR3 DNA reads TGTGCCACCAGCAGAGGACAGGATTCCTACGAGCAGTACTTC. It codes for CATSRGQDSYEQYF. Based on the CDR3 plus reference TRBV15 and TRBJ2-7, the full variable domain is DAMVIQNPRYQVTQFGKPVTLSCSQTLNHNVMYWYQQKSSQAPKLLFHYYDKDFNNEADTPDNFQSRRPNTSFCFLDIRSPGLGDTAMYLCATSRGQDSYEQYFGPGTRLTVT.